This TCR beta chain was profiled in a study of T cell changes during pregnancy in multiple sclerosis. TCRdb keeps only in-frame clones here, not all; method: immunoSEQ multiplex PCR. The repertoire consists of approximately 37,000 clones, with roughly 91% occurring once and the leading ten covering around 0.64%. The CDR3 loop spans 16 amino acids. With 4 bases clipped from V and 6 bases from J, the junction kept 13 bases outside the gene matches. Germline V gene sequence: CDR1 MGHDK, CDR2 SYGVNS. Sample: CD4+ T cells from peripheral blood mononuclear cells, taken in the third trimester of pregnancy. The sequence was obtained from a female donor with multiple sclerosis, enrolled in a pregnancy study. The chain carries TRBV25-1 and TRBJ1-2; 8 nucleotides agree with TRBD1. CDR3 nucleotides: TGTGCCAGCAGTGGATTCGTAGGACAGGGTCAACATGGCTACACCTTC. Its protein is CASSGFVGQGQHGYTF.